One and the same sample provided the 25 T cell receptor beta chains below, sequenced in a study of T cells in women clearing cervical HPV infection. Measured with immunoSEQ multiplex PCR; TCRdb has only the in-frame clones, and not every one. The specimen's table records about 44,000 clones. Sequenced input: blood buffy coat. The receptors come from a woman aged 18 to 75 with a cervical HPV16 infection that either progressed to CIN3+ or cleared (not recorded which).

About this clone itself: The sequence runs out 3 residues before the end of the CDR3; the remainder is reconstructed from the germline J gene. The chain is built from TRBV7-3 and TRBJ1-2; weak D call: TRBD1 (6 bases). The CDR3 has 16 amino acids. Germline V gene data show CDR1 as SGHTA and CDR2 as FQGTGA. CDR3 loop: CASSLSPLAGGQTYTF. CDR3 DNA, as far as it was read: TGTGCCAGCAGCTTAAGCCCTCTAGCGGGGGGCCAGACC.

A word on this clone: The sequence runs out 3 residues before the end of the CDR3; the remainder is reconstructed from the germline J gene. The V gene is TRBV5-1, the J gene TRBJ1-1; D is uncertain. V was shortened by 2 bases and J by 0 bases, with 14 bases between the two germline ends. The CDR3 extends over 16 amino acids. Looked up from germline, CDR1 is SGHRS and CDR2 is YFSETQ. Incomplete CDR3 DNA: TGCGCCAGCAGCTTCGATGCGGGCGGGGTGAACACTGAA. This translates into CASSFDAGGVNTE. The CDR3 in its entirety is CASSFDAGGVNTEAFF. Variable domain in full (rest from reference TRBV5-1 and TRBJ1-1): KAGVTQTPRYLIKTRGQQVTLSCSPISGHRSVSWYQQTPGQGLQFLFEYFSETQRNKGNFPGRFSGRQFSNSRSEMNVSTLELGDSALYLCASSFDAGGVNTEAFFGQGTRLTVV.

Notes on this clone: The missing CDR3 end, 3 residues past where the read stops, is filled in from the germline J gene. This sequence joins TRBV23-1 and TRBJ2-7, with D maybe TRBD1 (6 bases). TRBV23-1 is treated as an ORF (open reading frame) with a function not yet certain. CDR3 length: 13 amino acids. Trimming shortened V by 3 bases and J by 5 bases, and 11 bases separated the two germline ends. The CDR3 spells CASSQAGDDEQYF. CDR3 DNA, as far as it was read: TGCGCCAGCAGTCAGGCAGGGGATGACGAG.

Concerning this clone itself: Coverage ceases 3 residues before the CDR3 finishes, and the germline J gene fills in the end. The chain links TRBV7-3 to TRBJ2-3; TRBD2 is a possible D gene (6 bases). The V gene's germline CDR1 is SGHTA and CDR2 FQGTGA. V was clipped by 8 bases and J by 0 bases, with 12 bases between them. The CDR3 extends over 14 amino acids. The part of the CDR3 DNA that was read is TGTGCCAGCGGGCCGGGGAGGAGCACAGATACG. Protein sequence: CASGPGRSTDT. The full-length CDR3 reads as CASGPGRSTDTQYF.

Comment on this clone: The observed sequence ends 3 residues before the CDR3 terminus, with the missing tail filled in from the germline J gene. This chain links TRBV11-1 with TRBJ2-7, with D possibly matching TRBD2 (6 bases). Germline V gene sequence: CDR1 SGHAT, CDR2 FQDESV (reference sequence). The CDR3 spans 15 residues. With 1 base removed from V and 1 base from J, the gap between germline ends came to 11 bases. The CDR3 loop is CASSLGGLNSYEQYF. Partial CDR3 DNA: TGTGCCAGCAGCTTAGGGGGACTGAATTCCTACGAG.

As concerns this clone: The DNA ends 3 residues before the CDR3 does, and the rest of the CDR3 is filled in from the germline J gene. The rearrangement uses TRBV11-1 and TRBJ2-2, with 7 bases identical to TRBD1. Germline-derived CDR1 and CDR2 are SGHAT and FQDESV (reference sequence). This CDR3 is built from 15 residues. Trimming at V came to 4 bases and at J to 7 bases, leaving 9 bases not matched to a gene. The CDR3 sequence: CASSSRKGGGGELFF. The CDR3 DNA, read in part, is TGTGCCAGCAGCTCCCGAAAAGGGGGCGGCGGGGAG.

Details on this clone: The CDR3 extends 3 residues past the end of the read, so its final part is completed from the germline J gene. The J gene is TRBJ2-1, the V gene TRBV6-1, with D possibly matching TRBD2 (5 bases). This CDR3 spans 16 amino acids. Trimming left V 0 bases short and J 7 bases short, with 16 bases between. Germline V gene lookup returns CDR1 MNHNS and CDR2 SASEGT. CDR3 DNA (partial): TGTGCCAGCAGTGAAGCGTGGTTAGGCGGGCAGAATGAG. It translates to CASSEAWLGGQNE. The complete CDR3 protein is CASSEAWLGGQNEQFF.

In the case of this clone: The CDR3 end is not reached by the read, which stops 3 residues before it; the germline J gene fills it in. The chain uses TRBV19 and TRBJ1-5; a possible D gene is TRBD1 (6 bases). Between the trimmed V and J ends, which lost 7 bases and 7 bases, there was a span of 14 bases. CDR3 size: 13 residues. Germline CDR1 and CDR2: LNHDA and SQIVND (reference sequence). The CDR3 bases that were read are TGTGCCAGTACCAACAGGGAGGAACAGCCC. Encoded protein: CASTNREEQP. The CDR3 as a whole reads CASTNREEQPQHF. Full variable domain (remainder filled in from reference TRBV19 and TRBJ1-5): DGGITQSPKYLFRKEGQNVTLSCEQNLNHDAMYWYRQDPGQGLRLIYYSQIVNDFQKGDIAEGYSVSREKKESFPLTVTSAQKNPTAFYLCASTNREEQPQHFGDGTRLSIL.

Partial CDR3 DNA: TGTGCCAGCAGCTTTGGGACAGTCGAG. Amino acids: CASSFGTVE. The full CDR3 reads CASSFGTVEQYF. This chain connects TRBV11-2 to TRBJ2-7; 7 bases fit TRBD1. The missing CDR3 end, 3 residues past where the read stops, is filled in from the germline J gene. The V gene's germline CDR1 is SGHAT and CDR2 FQNNGV. The CDR3 spans 12 residues. The V and J ends lost 3 bases and 6 bases, in that order; junction bases with no gene match: 2. Full variable domain (remainder filled in from reference TRBV11-2 and TRBJ2-7): EAGVAQSPRYKIIEKRQSVAFWCNPISGHATLYWYQQILGQGPKLLIQFQNNGVVDDSQLPKDRFSAERLKGVDSTLKIQPAKLEDSAVYLCASSFGTVEQYFGPGTRLTVT.

Points on this clone: Read sequence stops 3 residues before the CDR3 end, and the germline J gene provides the missing end. This chain uses TRBV18 with TRBJ2-3; D call uncertain. Trimming left V 6 bases short and J 6 bases short, with 4 bases between. Germline V CDR1 and CDR2: KGHSH, LQKENI. The length of the CDR3 is 10 residues. The covered CDR3 bases are TGTGCCAGCTCTGCGGATACG. Amino acids: CASSADT. The entire CDR3 is CASSADTQYF.

As regards this clone: The read terminates 3 residues before the CDR3 end, so the remaining end is supplied by the germline J gene. The chain has TRBV19 and TRBJ1-6; 7 nucleotides agree with TRBD1. J was trimmed by 7 bases and V by 6 bases; bases with no gene match: 12. The germline V gene has CDR1 LNHDA and CDR2 SQIVND (reference sequence). This CDR3 is 16 amino acids long. Incomplete CDR3 DNA: TGTGCCAGTAGCCCACCCCCCCCGGGACAGAATTCACCC. Protein product: CASSPPPPGQNSP. The full CDR3 reads CASSPPPPGQNSPLHF.

For this clone: The read terminates 3 residues before the CDR3 end, so the remaining end is supplied by the germline J gene. J is TRBJ2-1 and V is TRBV4-2; 11 bases are a match to TRBD2. The CDR3 runs 15 residues. After removal of 0 bases from V and 7 bases from J, the junction contained 2 bases not matched to a gene. Germline-derived CDR1 and CDR2 are LGHNA and YNFKEQ. Incomplete CDR3 DNA: TGTGCCAGCAGCCAAGAACTAGCGGGAGTGAATGAG. Translating gives CASSQELAGVNE. The full CDR3 reads CASSQELAGVNEQFF.

About this clone itself: The CDR3 is cut off 3 residues early in the read; its end comes from the germline J gene. J is TRBJ1-2 and V is TRBV5-5, with 7 bases lining up with TRBD1. After removal of 6 bases from V and 4 bases from J, the junction contained 12 bases not matched to a gene. Germline V gene data show CDR1 as SGHKS and CDR2 as YYEKEE (reference sequence). The CDR3 is made up of 15 amino acids. The DNA read from the CDR3 is TGTGCCAGCATTCCCTCCGAAGGGGGCCCCTATGGC. It yields the protein CASIPSEGGPYG. In full, the CDR3 is CASIPSEGGPYGYTF.

On this clone itself: The DNA ends 3 residues before the CDR3 does, and the rest of the CDR3 is filled in from the germline J gene. The genes are TRBV5-1 and TRBJ2-1; 7 bases align to TRBD2. The germline V gene has CDR1 SGHRS and CDR2 YFSETQ. V was pared by 0 bases and J by 8 bases, with 11 bases of the junction left unmatched. The CDR3 consists of 16 residues. CDR3 DNA (partial): TGCGCCAGCAGCTTGGTCGGGAGCGGGAATATGTATGAG. Its translation: CASSLVGSGNMYE. The full CDR3 sequence reads CASSLVGSGNMYEQFF.

About this clone itself: The read comes to an end 3 residues before the CDR3 does, leaving the germline J gene to fill in the end. The gene calls are TRBV20-1 and TRBJ1-5; a weak D match, TRBD1 (6 bases). This CDR3 region has 13 residues. Germline lookup yields CDR1 DFQATT and CDR2 SNEGSKA (reference sequence). V lost 5 bases and J 6 bases, leaving 14 bases between the germline ends. The part of the CDR3 DNA that was read is TGCAGTGCTTCACAGGGTTTTAGTCAGCCC. This encodes CSASQGFSQP. In full, the CDR3 is CSASQGFSQPQHF.

The sequenced part of the CDR3 DNA is TGTGCCAGCAGCCAAGATGGCGGACTAGCGGGAGCAAATCCCCTCTCCGAG. It is translated as CASSQDGGLAGANPLSE. The full CDR3 protein reads CASSQDGGLAGANPLSEQYF. This rearrangement joins TRBV4-2 to TRBJ2-7; 13 bases are shared with TRBD2. The CDR3 extends 3 residues past the end of the read, so its final part is completed from the germline J gene. Germline V gene data show CDR1 as LGHNA and CDR2 as YNFKEQ. The CDR3 has 20 amino acids. The junction had 17 bases not matched to a gene; V was cut back by 0 bases and J by 6 bases.

With regard to this clone: The CDR3 is cut off 3 residues early in the read; its end comes from the germline J gene. The chain carries TRBV20-1 and TRBJ2-5, with 14 bases lining up with TRBD2. This CDR3 spans 17 amino acids. Trimming took 7 bases from V and 3 from J; bases not matched to a gene: 13. Germline V CDR1 and CDR2: DFQATT, SNEGSKA (reference sequence). CDR3 DNA (partial): TGCAGTGTTAGGTTAGGACTAGCGGGGGGCCCCGAAGAGACC. Translation: CSVRLGLAGGPEET. The full-length CDR3 reads as CSVRLGLAGGPEETQYF.

Comments on this clone: The read ends 3 residues before the CDR3 terminus; that terminus is restored from the germline J gene. This rearrangement joins TRBV5-1 to TRBJ2-1; TRBD2 aligns across 7 bases. This CDR3 is 12 amino acids long. Germline-derived CDR1 and CDR2 are SGHRS and YFSETQ. V gave up 4 bases and J gave up 9 bases; unmatched junction bases: 4. The CDR3 sequence: CASSRAGVEQFF. Partial CDR3 DNA: TGCGCCAGCAGCCGCGCGGGGGTTGAG.

A remark on this clone: The DNA ends 3 residues before the CDR3 does, and the rest of the CDR3 is filled in from the germline J gene. J is TRBJ2-5 and V is TRBV5-6; 9 bases map to TRBD2. V shed 3 bases and J 5 bases; nucleotides not matched to a gene: 8. Germline CDR1 SGHDT, CDR2 YYEEEE. This CDR3 is built from 15 residues. The CDR3 protein is CASSSLAGTEETQYF. The DNA read from the CDR3 is TGTGCCAGCAGCTCACTAGCGGGTACAGAGGAGACC.

Notes on this clone: The CDR3 is cut off 3 residues early in the read; its end comes from the germline J gene. The rearrangement links TRBV7-3 to TRBJ2-1; D possibly corresponds to TRBD1 (5 bases). The CDR3 extends over 13 amino acids. Germline lookup yields CDR1 SGHTA and CDR2 FQGTGA. V shed 0 bases and J shed 5 bases, with 5 bases lying between them. The CDR3: CASSLTRDNEQFF. The sequenced part of the CDR3 DNA is TGTGCCAGCAGCTTAACCAGGGACAATGAG.

The CDR3 reads CSAMPGLDTQYF. Incomplete CDR3 DNA: TGCAGTGCTATGCCGGGACTAGATACG. The V call is TRBV20-1, the J call TRBJ2-3; D might be TRBD2 (6 bases). The CDR3 end lies 3 residues beyond the end of the read and is filled in from the germline J gene. Trimming stripped 4 bases from V and 5 bases from J, with 10 bases between. The length of the CDR3 is 12 residues. Germline CDR1 and CDR2: DFQATT and SNEGSKA (reference sequence).

On this clone: The read halts 3 residues ahead of the CDR3 end, with the missing end drawn from the germline J gene. This chain joins TRBV5-1 and TRBJ2-1, with D perhaps matching TRBD1 (6 bases). This CDR3 has 12 residues. Trimming shortened V by 2 bases and J by 8 bases, and 8 bases separated the two germline ends. Germline V gene sequence: CDR1 SGHRS, CDR2 YFSETQ. The CDR3 loop is CASSLYRDEQFF. The CDR3 DNA, read in part, is TGCGCCAGCAGCTTATACAGGGATGAG.

A note on this clone: This same CDR3 is encoded by further DNA sequences in the sample. CDR3 DNA, as far as it was read: TGTGCCAGCAGCTTAGGAGGGCCCCAAGAGACC. Residues: CASSLGGPQET. The whole CDR3 protein reads CASSLGGPQETQYF. The J gene is TRBJ2-5, the V gene TRBV11-2, with D possibly TRBD2 on 5 matching bases. The read ends 3 residues shy of where the CDR3 ends; the end is completed using the germline J gene. Trimming left V 1 base short and J 1 base short, with 7 bases between. The V gene's germline CDR1 is SGHAT and CDR2 FQNNGV. The CDR3 covers 14 residues.

A note on this clone: With the read ending 3 residues before the CDR3 end, the germline J gene is used to fill in that end. The gene calls are TRBV20-1 and TRBJ2-2, with unresolved D. Germline-derived CDR1 and CDR2 are DFQATT and SNEGSKA (reference sequence). The CDR3 has 12 amino acids. The part of the CDR3 DNA that was read is TGCAGTGCTAGAGGACTTAATGAAAAG. Amino acid sequence: CSARGLNEK. The complete CDR3 sequence is CSARGLNEKLFF.

About this clone: The read gets to within 3 residues of the CDR3 end, and the germline J gene fills in the rest. This chain uses TRBV20-1 with TRBJ2-1; TRBD2 aligns across 15 bases. The V segment lost 5 bases and the J segment 7 bases; nucleotides outside the gene matches: 3. This CDR3 is built from 14 residues. Germline assignment: CDR1 DFQATT and CDR2 SNEGSKA (reference sequence). The CDR3 here is CSAGLAGGLNEQFF. The covered CDR3 bases are TGCAGTGCTGGACTAGCGGGGGGGCTAAATGAG.